Each of the 11 T cell receptor beta chains below was sequenced from the same sample in a study of tumor-infiltrating lymphocytes in oesophageal squamous cell carcinoma. TCRdb re-called the PCR reads through MiXCR, storing one row per CDR3 protein. Of tens of thousands of distinct CDR3 sequences in the sample, 30% to 40% were seen once. Sequencing was done on a sample of esophageal tumor tissue. The receptors originated from a male donor with esophageal squamous cell carcinoma.

V and J are TRBV10-2 and TRBJ2-1, with D perhaps matching TRBD2 (6 bases). CDR1 is WSHSY, CDR2 SAAADI, per germline. This CDR3 is built from 14 residues. V was pared by 8 bases and J by 0 bases, with 11 bases between. DNA for the CDR3: TGCGCCAGCGCGTTCGGGAGCTCCTACAATGAGCAGTTCTTC. Its translation: CASAFGSSYNEQFF.

This clonotype was seen repeatedly, ten times or more. The chain has TRBV10-2 and TRBJ2-5; D may be TRBD2 (5 bases). The CDR3 totals 13 residues. CDR1 WSHSY and CDR2 SAAADI come from the germline V gene. V was trimmed by 11 bases and J by 5 bases, leaving 18 bases between them. The CDR3 spells CAASRGNGETQYF. The CDR3 nucleotides are TGCGCCGCCTCGAGAGGGAATGGCGAGACCCAGTACTTC.

This clonotype was found a few times. The V call is TRBV7-2, the J call TRBJ2-6, with TRBD2 as a possible D gene (5 bases). The CDR3 is 15 amino acids. Germline-derived CDR1 and CDR2 are SGHTA and FQGNSA. The V end was cut by 6 bases, the J end by 2 bases, with 11 bases between. The CDR3 DNA sequence: TGTGCCAGCAGTCGCAGCGGAGCTGGGGCCAACGTCCTGACTTTC. It is translated as CASSRSGAGANVLTF.

The rearrangement links TRBV11-1 to TRBJ1-1, with D unclear. The closer fit of TRBJ2-2 to the DNA end suggests the J call may be wrong. There are 12 residues in the CDR3. Per the germline V gene, CDR1 is SGHAT and CDR2 is FQDESV (reference sequence). The CDR3 region is CASSLGQGELFF. DNA of the CDR3: TGTGCCAGCAGCTTAGGGCAGGGGGAGCTGTTTTTT.

This clonotype has a count of ten or more. The chain links TRBV5-4 to TRBJ2-2, with D unclear. This CDR3 region has 14 residues. Germline loops: CDR1 SGHNT, CDR2 YYREEE (reference sequence). V was pared by 4 bases and J by 0 bases, with 7 bases between. DNA for the CDR3: TGTGCCAGCAGCCCGCTAGCGAACACCGGGGAGCTGTTTTTT. Translation gives CASSPLANTGELFF.

Points on this clonotype: This CDR3 fails to terminate in the conserved phenylalanine or tryptophan, so it likely reflects a read error. The DNA is omitted, as the CDR3 cannot be located on it reliably, and the CDR3 follows TCRdb's listing. This CDR3 reads CASSLAGGPLNEQFFGS. The V and J genes are TRBV12-3 or TRBV12-4 and TRBJ2-1; the listed D gene, TRBD1, was not tested against the DNA. The CDR3 region is 17 residues in length, termini included.

This sequence joins TRBV7-6 and TRBJ1-1; D is possibly TRBD1 (5 bases). With 5 bases removed from V and 1 base from J, the gap between germline ends came to 8 bases. Germline assignment: CDR1 SGHVS and CDR2 FNYEAQ. This CDR3 has 13 residues. The chain's CDR3 is CASSPTENTEAFF. CDR3 coding DNA: TGTGCCAGCAGCCCGACAGAGAACACTGAAGCTTTCTTT.

This clonotype was recorded once. V and J are TRBV20-1 and TRBJ2-7; D is uncertain. This CDR3 region has 12 residues. CDR1 is DFQATT, CDR2 SNEGSKA, per germline (reference sequence). Trimming removed 3 bases from V and 6 bases from J, with 12 bases in between. This CDR3 reads CSARRHYFEQYF. CDR3 in DNA: TGCAGTGCTAGGAGACATTACTTCGAGCAGTACTTC.

This clonotype has just one count. The chain combines TRBV27 with TRBJ2-7; D possibly uses TRBD1 or TRBD2 (6 bases each). The closer fit of TRBJ2-1 to the DNA end suggests the J call may be wrong. Germline V gene sequence: CDR1 MNHEY, CDR2 SMNVEV (reference sequence). The CDR3 contains 13 residues. The CDR3 spells CASSLSGGLQQFF. The CDR3 DNA follows: TGTGCCAGCAGTTTATCCGGGGGCCTGCAGCAGTTCTTC.

As for this clonotype: The final CDR3 position lacks the conserved phenylalanine or tryptophan, pointing to a likely read error. The limits of the CDR3 on the DNA are not certain, so only TCRdb's listed CDR3 is given. The chain employs TRBV7-9 and TRBJ2-7. CDR1 is SEHNR, CDR2 FQNEAQ, per germline (reference sequence). The CDR3 spans 16 residues, counting both ends. The CDR3 is CASILFPDNYGYTFGS.

V usage is TRBV7-2 and J usage is TRBJ2-3, with 8 bases identical to TRBD2. V was clipped by 1 base and J by 0 bases; unmatched bases: 9. The CDR3 totals 18 residues. Germline V lookup: CDR1 SGHTA, CDR2 FQGNSA. CDR3 sequence reads: CASSLVGSGDTSTDTQYF. The CDR3 DNA follows: TGTGCCAGCAGCTTAGTCGGTAGCGGGGATACTAGCACAGATACGCAGTATTTT.